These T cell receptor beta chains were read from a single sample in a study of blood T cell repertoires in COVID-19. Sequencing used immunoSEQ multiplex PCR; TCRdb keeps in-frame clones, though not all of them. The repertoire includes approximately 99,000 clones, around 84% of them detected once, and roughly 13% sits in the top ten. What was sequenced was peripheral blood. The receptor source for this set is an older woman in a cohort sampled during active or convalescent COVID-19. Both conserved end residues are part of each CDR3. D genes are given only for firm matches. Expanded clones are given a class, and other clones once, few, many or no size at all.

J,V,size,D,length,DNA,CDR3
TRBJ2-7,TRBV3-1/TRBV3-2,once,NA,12,TGTGCCAGCACCGCGGGCGGGGTCGAGCAGTACTTC,CASTAGGVEQYF
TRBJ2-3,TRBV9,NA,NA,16,TGTGCCAGCAGCGAGACGGCAGGGGGGACCACAGATACGCAGTATTTT,CASSETAGGTTDTQYF
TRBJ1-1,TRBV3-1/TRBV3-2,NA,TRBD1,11,TGTGCCAGCACCCTACAGGGGGAAGCTTTCTTT,CASTLQGEAFF
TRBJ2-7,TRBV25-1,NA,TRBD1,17,TGTGCCAGCAGTGAATCCTGGGGGGGACAGGGGATCTACGAGCAGTACTTC,CASSESWGGQGIYEQYF
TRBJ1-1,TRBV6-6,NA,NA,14,TGTGCCAGCAGTGGGCGCACCCAGAACACTGAAGCTTTCTTT,CASSGRTQNTEAFF
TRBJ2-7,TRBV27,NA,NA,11,TGTGCCAGCAGCCAGGGTTACGAGCAGTACTTC,CASSQGYEQYF
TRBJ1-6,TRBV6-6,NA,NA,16,TGTGCCAGCACCTCCCTGGGGAGCTCCTATAATTCACCCCTCCACTTT,CASTSLGSSYNSPLHF
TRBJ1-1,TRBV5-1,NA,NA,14,TGCGCCAGCAGCTTGTGGCAGACTAACACTGAAGCTTTCTTT,CASSLWQTNTEAFF
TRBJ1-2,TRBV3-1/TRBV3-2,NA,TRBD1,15,TGTGCCAGCAGCCCCGGGACAGGGGTCGACTATGGCTACACCTTC,CASSPGTGVDYGYTF
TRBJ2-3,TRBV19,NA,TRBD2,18,TGTGCCAGTAGTATAGGGAGGCTTCGGCTAGCGGGGGCAGATACGCAGTATTTT,CASSIGRLRLAGADTQYF
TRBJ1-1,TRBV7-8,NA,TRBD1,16,TGTGCCAGCAGTTTTAGGGGACAGGCCCTAAACACTGAAGCTTTCTTT,CASSFRGQALNTEAFF
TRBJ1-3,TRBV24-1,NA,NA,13,TGTGCCACCAGTGACCCCACCGCGAACACCATATATTTT,CATSDPTANTIYF
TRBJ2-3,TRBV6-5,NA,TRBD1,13,TGTGCCAGCAGACTGGACAGGGTAGATACGCAGTATTTT,CASRLDRVDTQYF
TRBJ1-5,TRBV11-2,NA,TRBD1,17,TGTGCCAGCAGCCCTTACAGGGGCCTCCTTAGCAATCAGCCCCAGCATTTT,CASSPYRGLLSNQPQHF
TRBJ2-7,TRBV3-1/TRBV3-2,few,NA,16,TGTGCCAGCAGCCAAGTACAAAGGCGGGTTAGAGCAGAGCAGTACTTC,CASSQVQRRVRAEQYF
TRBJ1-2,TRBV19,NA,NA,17,TGTGCCAGTAGTATAGGGTGGGGGCGGAACGGAGTCTATGGCTACACCTTC,CASSIGWGRNGVYGYTF
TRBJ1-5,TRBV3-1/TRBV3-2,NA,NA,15,TGTGCCAGCAGCCTCACGGGGTCAGTAAATCAGCCCCAGCATTTT,CASSLTGSVNQPQHF
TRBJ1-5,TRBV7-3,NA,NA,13,TGTGCCAGCAGCTCTTATCCGAATCAGCCCCAGCATTTT,CASSSYPNQPQHF
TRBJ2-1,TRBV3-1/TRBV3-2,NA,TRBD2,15,TGTGCCAGCAGCCAAGAGCCTAGCGGGAGCGGTGAGCAGTTCTTC,CASSQEPSGSGEQFF
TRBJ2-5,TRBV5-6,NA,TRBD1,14,TGTGCCAGCAGCGGACAGGGGGCAGGAGAGACCCAGTACTTC,CASSGQGAGETQYF
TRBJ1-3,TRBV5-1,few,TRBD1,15,TGCGCCAGCAGCTTGGAAGGACAGGGTTTTAACACCATATATTTT,CASSLEGQGFNTIYF
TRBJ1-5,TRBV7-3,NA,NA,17,TGTGCCAGCAGCTTAATTCCCCAAGGGGATAGCAATCAGCCCCAGCATTTT,CASSLIPQGDSNQPQHF
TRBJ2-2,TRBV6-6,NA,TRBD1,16,TGTGCCAGCAGGACCGGGACAGGTTTTAACACCGGGGAGCTGTTTTTT,CASRTGTGFNTGELFF
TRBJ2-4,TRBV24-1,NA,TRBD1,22,TGTGCCACCAGTGTTAGTTCCCCTTGCGGACAGGGACCTATTCTAGCCAAAAACATTCAGTACTTC,CATSVSSPCGQGPILAKNIQYF
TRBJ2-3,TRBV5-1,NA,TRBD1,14,TGCGCCAGCAGCCAAGGACAGGATACAGATACGCAGTATTTT,CASSQGQDTDTQYF
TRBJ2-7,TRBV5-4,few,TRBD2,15,TGTGCCAGCACCTCGGGAGGGAGGAGCTCCTACGAGCAGTACTTC,CASTSGGRSSYEQYF
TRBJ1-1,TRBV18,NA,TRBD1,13,TGTGCCAGCTCACCACAGGGGGCCGGCGAGGCTTTCTTT,CASSPQGAGEAFF
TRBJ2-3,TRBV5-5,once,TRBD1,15,TGTGCCAGCAGCTATGGACAGGGGTACACAGATACGCAGTATTTT,CASSYGQGYTDTQYF
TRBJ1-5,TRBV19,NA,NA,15,TGTGCCAGTAGTAGGATAGGGGGGGCGAATCAGCCCCAGCATTTT,CASSRIGGANQPQHF
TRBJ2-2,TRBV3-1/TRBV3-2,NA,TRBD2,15,TGTGCCAGCAGCCGGGGCGGGGGGGCCCCCGGGGAGCTGTTTTTT,CASSRGGGAPGELFF
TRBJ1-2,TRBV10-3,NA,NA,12,TGTGCCATCACCCACGGGGCGGGGGGCTACACCTTC,CAITHGAGGYTF
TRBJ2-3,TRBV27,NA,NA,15,TGTGCCAGCAGTAATCAGGGCAGGGCTACAGATACGCAGTATTTT,CASSNQGRATDTQYF
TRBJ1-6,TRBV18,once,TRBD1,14,TGTGCCAGCTCACCGGGACAGGGGGCTTCACCCCTCCACTTT,CASSPGQGASPLHF
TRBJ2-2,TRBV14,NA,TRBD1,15,TGTGCCAGCAGGTCGGGACAGGTCGCCACCGGGGAGCTGTTTTTT,CASRSGQVATGELFF
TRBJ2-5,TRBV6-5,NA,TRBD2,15,TGTGCCAGCAGGCACGGGGCGGGGGGGAAAGAGACCCAGTACTTC,CASRHGAGGKETQYF
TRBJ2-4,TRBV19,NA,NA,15,TGTGCCAGTAGTATGGGGCAGGGAGGCAAAAACATTCAGTACTTC,CASSMGQGGKNIQYF
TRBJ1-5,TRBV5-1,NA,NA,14,TGCGCCAGCAGCCCTGGGCCCGAGAATCAGCCCCAGCATTTT,CASSPGPENQPQHF
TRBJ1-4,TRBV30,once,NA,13,TGTGCCTGGAGGGGGGGGCCCGGTGAAAAACTGTTTTTT,CAWRGGPGEKLFF
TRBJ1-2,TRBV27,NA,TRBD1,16,TGTGCCAGCAGTTCCGGACAGGGGAGCTTCAACTATGGCTACACCTTC,CASSSGQGSFNYGYTF